These T cell receptor beta chains were read from a single sample in a study of T cells in Graves' hyperthyroidism and ophthalmopathy. TCRdb reprocessed the multiplex PCR reads with MiXCR, giving one entry per CDR3 protein. The sample holds some 510,000 distinct CDR3 sequences, just over 45% seen once. Sequenced material: peripheral blood or thyroid tissue (not recorded which). The receptors here all came from a woman between 18 and 30 years old with Graves' hyperthyroidism. Both conserved end residues are part of each CDR3. The order of the fields is V gene, clone size, J gene, D gene, CDR3 protein, CDR3 DNA. The D gene is left open where the match is weak. The size entry is marked missing in some rows and otherwise reads once, few, many or a size class.

v_gene: TRBV15; abundance: few; j_gene: TRBJ1-2; d_gene: .; CDR3aa: CATSSLPGANYGYTF; CDR3nt: TGTGCCACCAGCAGCTTACCCGGTGCTAACTATGGCTACACCTTC
v_gene: TRBV9; abundance: .; j_gene: TRBJ1-1; d_gene: .; CDR3aa: CASSQQSGTEAFF; CDR3nt: TGTGCCAGCAGCCAACAAAGCGGCACTGAAGCTTTCTTT
v_gene: TRBV20-1; abundance: few; j_gene: TRBJ2-5; d_gene: TRBD1; CDR3aa: CSAGKDREETQYF; CDR3nt: TGCAGTGCTGGAAAGGACAGGGAAGAGACCCAGTACTTC
v_gene: TRBV2; abundance: .; j_gene: TRBJ1-1; d_gene: TRBD1; CDR3aa: CASSPGTGGRTEAFF; CDR3nt: TGTGCCAGCAGTCCGGGGACAGGGGGCAGGACTGAAGCTTTCTTT
v_gene: TRBV7-9; abundance: .; j_gene: TRBJ2-7; d_gene: .; CDR3aa: CASSHPGLYEQYF; CDR3nt: TGTGCCAGCAGCCACCCAGGACTCTACGAGCAGTACTTC
v_gene: TRBV7-9; abundance: many; j_gene: TRBJ1-2; d_gene: .; CDR3aa: CASSLFWVHYGYTF; CDR3nt: TGTGCCAGCAGCTTATTCTGGGTCCACTATGGCTACACCTTC
v_gene: TRBV6-2/TRBV6-3; abundance: .; j_gene: TRBJ1-2; d_gene: TRBD1; CDR3aa: CASIGTGSGYTF; CDR3nt: TGTGCCAGCATCGGGACAGGGTCTGGCTACACCTTC
v_gene: TRBV13; abundance: .; j_gene: TRBJ1-3; d_gene: .; CDR3aa: CASRLMSSGNTIYF; CDR3nt: TGTGCCAGCAGACTAATGAGCTCTGGAAACACCATATATTTT
v_gene: TRBV7-9; abundance: few; j_gene: TRBJ2-7; d_gene: TRBD2; CDR3aa: CASSLSGRYEQYF; CDR3nt: TGTGCCAGCAGCTTAAGCGGGAGGTACGAGCAGTACTTC
v_gene: TRBV29-1; abundance: .; j_gene: TRBJ1-1; d_gene: TRBD1; CDR3aa: CSQGQSNTEAFF; CDR3nt: TGCAGCCAGGGACAGTCGAACACTGAAGCTTTCTTT
v_gene: TRBV24-1; abundance: .; j_gene: TRBJ1-4; d_gene: .; CDR3aa: CATSDTGGKLFF; CDR3nt: TGTGCCACCAGTGACACGGGGGGAAAACTGTTTTTT
v_gene: TRBV19; abundance: few; j_gene: TRBJ1-5; d_gene: .; CDR3aa: CASSRIGGRQPQHF; CDR3nt: TGTGCCAGTAGTCGTATCGGGGGTAGACAGCCCCAGCATTTT
v_gene: TRBV7-9; abundance: many; j_gene: TRBJ1-5; d_gene: TRBD1; CDR3aa: CASSTDRENQPQHF; CDR3nt: TGTGCCAGCAGCACTGACAGGGAGAATCAGCCCCAGCATTTT
v_gene: TRBV6-1; abundance: .; j_gene: TRBJ1-1; d_gene: .; CDR3aa: CASRAEQPLGTEAFF; CDR3nt: TGTGCCAGCAGGGCTGAGCAGCCACTGGGCACTGAAGCTTTCTTT